This T cell receptor (beta chain) was identified in a study of blood T cell repertoires in COVID-19. This clone was recorded once. Study processing details: From reference gene primer amplification, estimates of nucleated cell counts were derived. Profiling relied on immunoSEQ multiplex PCR, and the TCRdb table lists in-frame clones only, not all of them. The V and J calls and clone size are taken from that table; D and trimming were inferred from the DNA. Among around 85,000 clones listed, roughly 89% were seen once. Germline V gene sequence: CDR1 KGHSH, CDR2 LQKENI. This CDR3 has 14 amino acids. Deletions cut 1 base from V and 3 bases from J, with 10 bases between. Individuals drawn from approximately 26 US areas were roughly 18 to 89 years old.

The sample was PBMCs or T cells enriched from blood (not recorded which). The rearrangement links TRBV18 to TRBJ2-7; no clear D gene. This clonotype was obtained from a woman aged 45-65 years with acute COVID-19. DNA for the CDR3: TGTGCCAGCTCACCACGAGTATCTGACTACGAGCAGTACTTC. This translates into CASSPRVSDYEQYF.